One and the same sample provided the 22 T cell receptor beta chains below, sequenced in a study of CD4 T cells in relation to SARS-CoV-2 and coronaviruses. Their cognate antigens are unknown. Before the COVID-19 pandemic, during about 2011-2019, CD4+ T cells were taken from unexposed donors. After nine to ten days of culture, CD4+ T cells were isolated. Produced via immunoSEQ multiplex PCR; TCRdb's table is partial and in-frame only. The repertoire has 25,000 to 30,000 clones, roughly 71% of them found once; the top ten carry around 13%. The sample was CD4+ T cells from PBMCs, cultured in vitro. The source of these receptors is a human donor in good health.

V usage is TRBV6-5 and J usage is TRBJ1-4, with D perhaps matching TRBD1 (6 bases). Germline CDR1 MNHEY, CDR2 SVGAGI. The CDR3 is 14 residues long. The V and J ends lost 6 bases and 9 bases respectively, with 17 bases between them. CDR3 protein: CASSPPEGGQKLFF. The CDR3 nucleotides are TGTGCCAGCAGCCCCCCCGAAGGGGGTCAAAAACTGTTTTTT.

The chain is built from TRBV11-2 and TRBJ2-5; TRBD2 agrees at 13 bases. This CDR3 has 16 amino acids. After removal of 5 bases from V and 5 bases from J, the junction contained 8 bases not matched to a gene. Germline CDR1 and CDR2: SGHAT and FQNNGV. As DNA, the CDR3 is TGTGCCAGCAGCCCAGGGACGACTAGCGGGGGGGAGACCCAGTACTTC. This translates into CASSPGTTSGGETQYF.

The V gene is TRBV18, the J gene TRBJ2-3; the D is unclear. CDR1 is KGHSH, CDR2 LQKENI, per germline. This CDR3 has 12 amino acids. The ends were cut back, 6 bases at V and 6 bases at J, with 10 bases in the middle. CDR3 loop: CASSLDADTQYF. CDR3 nucleotide sequence: TGTGCCAGCTCCCTAGATGCGGATACGCAGTATTTT.

The chain uses TRBV6-6 and TRBJ2-1; either TRBD1 or TRBD2 may supply D (6 bases each). The CDR3 length is 16 residues. The V end lost 5 bases, the J end lost 3 bases, and 17 bases lay between the germline ends. Germline CDR1 reads MNHNY; CDR2 reads SVGAGI (reference sequence). The CDR3 DNA reads TGTGCCAGCAGTCAACGGGTCGGGGGCCTCTACAATGAGCAGTTCTTC. It specifies CASSQRVGGLYNEQFF.

This clone was detected a few times. V and J are TRBV4-1 and TRBJ2-7, with D hard to call. CDR3 length equals 17 residues. Trimming cost V 1 base and J 2 bases, with 18 bases left between them. Germline V gives CDR1 MGHRA, CDR2 YSYEKL. CDR3 amino acids: CASSQVVRRRGAYEQYF. The CDR3 bases are TGCGCCAGCAGCCAAGTGGTCAGAAGGCGAGGAGCCTACGAGCAGTACTTC.

The rearrangement joins TRBV2 to TRBJ2-7, with D perhaps TRBD1 (8 bases). The CDR3 consists of 16 residues. Germline lookup yields CDR1 SNHLY and CDR2 FYNNEI. Trimming left V 6 bases short and J 4 bases short, with 22 bases between. The DNA of the CDR3 is TGTGCCAGCAGCCGGGAGGACAGGGAATTTTCTTACGAGCAGTACTTC. Translation: CASSREDREFSYEQYF.

The gene calls are TRBV11-1 and TRBJ1-1, with D possibly matching TRBD1 (5 bases). Germline assignment: CDR1 SGHAT and CDR2 FQDESV (reference sequence). V was cut by 0 bases and J by 3 bases, with 14 bases left in between. CDR3 length: 16 amino acids. In nucleotides, the CDR3 is TGTGCCAGCAGCTTAGCGGTCGGGTCGGGGGACACTGAAGCTTTCTTT. Translated: CASSLAVGSGDTEAFF. Full variable domain (rest looked up from reference TRBV11-1 and TRBJ1-1): EAEVAQSPRYKITEKSQAVAFWCDPISGHATLYWYRQILGQGPELLVQFQDESVVDDSQLPKDRFSAERLKGVDSTLKIQPAELGDSAMYLCASSLAVGSGDTEAFFGQGTRLTVV.

This chain uses TRBV19 with TRBJ2-3, with 10 positions matching TRBD2. This CDR3 is 17 amino acids long. Germline lookup yields CDR1 LNHDA and CDR2 SQIVND (reference sequence). The V and J ends lost 3 bases and 1 base, in that order; junction bases with no gene match: 7. The CDR3 nucleotides are TGTGCCAGTAGTATTCTTCCCGGGACTAGCGGCACAGATACGCAGTATTTT. It yields the protein CASSILPGTSGTDTQYF.

The chain couples TRBV6-2 or TRBV6-3 to TRBJ2-2; D call uncertain. Trimming took 2 bases from V and 2 from J, leaving 6 bases between them. Per the germline V gene, CDR1 is MNHEY and CDR2 is SVGEGT. There are 14 residues in the CDR3. Here the CDR3 DNA reads TGTGCCAGCAGTTACAACCAAAACACCGGGGAGCTGTTTTTT. Its translation: CASSYNQNTGELFF.

The chain joins TRBV18 to TRBJ1-4; perhaps TRBD1 as D (5 bases). The V gene lost 3 bases and the J gene lost 8 bases, with 16 bases spanning the gap. Germline loops: CDR1 KGHSH, CDR2 LQKENI. The CDR3 extends over 15 amino acids. CDR3 amino acids: CASSPNSGRGEKLFF. DNA for the CDR3: TGTGCCAGCTCACCTAACTCCGGGAGGGGCGAAAAACTGTTTTTT.

This chain joins TRBV3-1 (or the pseudogene TRBV3-2) and TRBJ2-5; 11 bases match TRBD2. The CDR3 consists of 17 residues. Germline trimming cut 1 base from V and 2 bases from J; bases unmatched to any gene: 6. Looked up from germline, CDR1 is LGHDT and CDR2 is YNNKEL (reference sequence). This CDR3 reads CASSQGVSGGVQETQYF. CDR3 nucleotide sequence: TGTGCCAGCAGCCAAGGCGTTAGCGGGGGGGTACAAGAGACCCAGTACTTC.

The chain recombines TRBV7-2 with TRBJ2-7; 13 nucleotides line up with TRBD2. V shed 3 bases and J 2 bases; nucleotides not matched to a gene: 1. CDR1 SGHTA and CDR2 FQGNSA come from the germline V gene. This CDR3 has 15 residues. The CDR3: CASSLTSGGTYEQYF. CDR3 nucleotide sequence: TGTGCCAGCAGCTTGACTAGCGGGGGGACCTACGAGCAGTACTTC.

This sequence joins TRBV7-8 and TRBJ1-6; D gene uncertain. Germline V gene data show CDR1 as SGHVS and CDR2 as FQNEAQ. V was cut by 0 bases and J by 9 bases, with 9 bases left in between. The CDR3 consists of 14 residues. The CDR3 nucleotides are TGTGCCAGCAGCTTAGCCAGACTCGGTTCACCCCTCCACTTT. Translating gives CASSLARLGSPLHF. The whole variable domain, remainder taken from reference TRBV7-8 and TRBJ1-6, is GAGVSQSPRYKVAKRGQDVALRCDPISGHVSLFWYQQALGQGPEFLTYFQNEAQLDKSGLPSDRFFAERPEGSVSTLKIQRTQQEDSAVYLCASSLARLGSPLHFGNGTRLTVT.

V usage is TRBV11-2 and J usage is TRBJ2-1, with 7 bases fitting TRBD2. Germline assignment: CDR1 SGHAT and CDR2 FQNNGV. The CDR3 totals 14 residues. V shed 4 bases, J shed 9 bases, and the junction held 9 bases outside the gene matches. This CDR3 reads CASSSPGLLSEQFF. CDR3 coding DNA: TGTGCCAGCAGCTCGCCGGGACTATTGTCTGAGCAGTTCTTC.

The V gene is TRBV7-8, the J gene TRBJ1-2; weak D call: TRBD1 (5 bases). The germline gives CDR1 SGHVS, CDR2 FQNEAQ. The V end lost 0 bases, the J end lost 8 bases, and 16 bases lay between the germline ends. This CDR3 contains 15 residues. The CDR3 sequence is CASSLALRGVEGYTF. CDR3 bases: TGTGCCAGCAGCTTAGCGCTACGGGGGGTTGAGGGCTACACCTTC.

The chain has TRBV6-5 and TRBJ2-5, with unresolved D. V was cut by 5 bases and J by 5 bases, with 6 bases left in between. CDR1 MNHEY and CDR2 SVGAGI come from the germline V gene. The CDR3 is 11 residues long. Written as DNA, the CDR3 is TGTGCCAGCAGTCGCCGGGAGACCCAGTACTTC. Translating it yields CASSRRETQYF.

The chain combines TRBV9 with TRBJ2-7; 14 nucleotides align to TRBD2. This CDR3 comprises 14 residues. V lost 3 bases to trimming and J lost 5 bases; unmatched junction nucleotides: 1. Germline V CDR1 and CDR2: SGDLS, YYNGEE. The CDR3 loop is CASSAGLAGDEQYF. As DNA, the CDR3 is TGTGCCAGCAGCGCGGGACTAGCGGGGGACGAGCAGTACTTC. Full variable domain (missing parts from reference TRBV9 and TRBJ2-7): DSGVTQTPKHLITATGQRVTLRCSPRSGDLSVYWYQQSLDQGLQFLIQYYNGEERAKGNILERFSAQQFPDLHSELNLSSLELGDSALYFCASSAGLAGDEQYFGPGTRLTVT.

J is TRBJ2-2 and V is TRBV7-2; D gene uncertain. The V gene lost 3 bases and the J gene lost 4 bases, with 3 bases spanning the gap. This CDR3 spans 12 amino acids. Germline V gene sequence: CDR1 SGHTA, CDR2 FQGNSA. The CDR3 DNA follows: TGTGCCAGCAGCTTGGGCACCGGGGAGCTGTTTTTT. Its translation: CASSLGTGELFF.

The chain employs TRBV7-9 and TRBJ1-2; 8 nucleotides match TRBD1. V lost 5 bases to trimming and J lost 7 bases; unmatched junction nucleotides: 9. The CDR3 spans 14 residues. Germline V CDR1 and CDR2: SEHNR, FQNEAQ (reference sequence). The CDR3 sequence is CASSPSGGSGGYTF. CDR3 nucleotides: TGTGCCAGCAGCCCGTCAGGGGGCTCGGGTGGCTACACCTTC.

The gene calls are TRBV6-5 and TRBJ1-2; 7 bases line up with TRBD1. There are 15 residues in the CDR3. Germline V gene data show CDR1 as MNHEY and CDR2 as SVGAGI. After removal of 6 bases from V and 5 bases from J, the junction contained 12 bases not matched to a gene. The CDR3 spells CASSRTQQGRYGYTF. The CDR3 DNA follows: TGTGCCAGCAGCCGCACCCAACAGGGGAGATATGGCTACACCTTC.

V usage is TRBV2 and J usage is TRBJ2-5; D remains ambiguous. The length of the CDR3 is 12 residues. Germline CDR1 is SNHLY and CDR2 is FYNNEI. Trimming stripped 2 bases from V and 5 bases from J, with 6 bases between. The CDR3 is CASSENRETQYF. CDR3 DNA: TGTGCCAGCAGTGAAAATCGGGAGACCCAGTACTTC.

This chain uses TRBV12-3 or TRBV12-4 with TRBJ2-1, with a possible D match to TRBD2 (6 bases). The CDR3 sequence is 13 residues long. V was cut by 5 bases and J by 7 bases, with 12 bases left in between. The DNA for the CDR3 is TGTGCCAGCAGTCTATTAGCGGAGAATGAGCAGTTCTTC. This gives the protein CASSLLAENEQFF.